What follows describes a single T cell receptor beta chain. Its antigen is not identified. Produced via immunoSEQ multiplex PCR; TCRdb's table is partial and in-frame only. The sample contains 15,000 to 20,000 clones, 85% to 95% of which appear only once. This record belongs to a study of T cell repertoires in ileal Crohn's disease. Study in general: Less than 45% were active smokers at surgery; median disease duration was roughly 7.9 years. Every patient was operated on for stricturing (about 60%) or penetrating (about 39%) complications. Study results and caveats: Compared with non-smokers, active smokers at surgery showed more clonal expansions. Endoscopic recurrence occurred in every patient whose clonality exceeded 26.8%.

The CDR3 contains 16 residues. The V gene end was trimmed by 4 bases and the J gene end by 6 bases; junction bases not matched to a gene: 10. CDR1 is SGDLS and CDR2 is YYNGEE in the germline V gene. The sequenced material came from ileal tissue. This receptor was obtained from an adult with Crohn's disease. J is TRBJ2-2 and V is TRBV9, with TRBD1 identical over 9 bases. CDR3 nucleotides: TGTGCCAGCAGCTATAGGACAGGGGAAGACGCCGGGGAGCTGTTTTTT. Residues: CASSYRTGEDAGELFF. The full variable domain, completed using reference TRBV9 and TRBJ2-2, is DSGVTQTPKHLITATGQRVTLRCSPRSGDLSVYWYQQSLDQGLQFLIQYYNGEERAKGNILERFSAQQFPDLHSELNLSSLELGDSALYFCASSYRTGEDAGELFFGEGSRLTVL.